Below, 8 T cell receptor beta chains from the same sample are listed, as sequenced in a study of long-term antiretroviral therapy in people with HIV (dated by TCRdb to 2021 to 2024). The immunoSEQ hsTCRB v3.0 assay was used at survey level resolution to sequence the TRB variable region. In its TCRdb copy, this immuneACCESS table keeps in-frame sequences only and misses some clones. Where compared with another copy, unresolved V genes explain less than half of these, and the others have no known cause. This sample has approximately 30,000 clones in its table, and roughly 80% of those were observed once. The ten most abundant clones make up around 10% of the sample. Specimen: unsorted PBMCs, collected 0.8 years before starting antiretroviral therapy. The source of these receptors is a man between 18 and 29 years old with HIV.

This clone was seen once. The chain employs TRBV27 and TRBJ2-3; D ambiguous. This CDR3 has 11 residues. Trimming shortened V by 4 bases and J by 4 bases, and 3 bases separated the two germline ends. The germline gives CDR1 MNHEY, CDR2 SMNVEV (reference sequence). In DNA, the CDR3 is TGTGCCAGCAGTTACGCAGATACGCAGTATTTT. Amino acids: CASSYADTQYF.

The rearrangement uses TRBV30 and TRBJ2-1; 14 positions agree with TRBD2. The trim removed 6 bases at V and 6 bases at J, leaving 4 bases unmatched. The germline V gene has CDR1 GTSNPN and CDR2 SVGIG (reference sequence). The CDR3 loop spans 14 amino acids. Here the CDR3 reads CACPGTSGGNEQFF. In DNA, the CDR3 is TGTGCCTGCCCGGGGACTAGCGGGGGCAATGAGCAGTTCTTC.

DNA of the CDR3: TGTGCCAGTAGTATCTTTGAGGGGATGACGCGGTACTTC. Protein: CASSIFEGMTRYF. The gene calls are TRBV19 and TRBJ2-4, with D perhaps being TRBD1 or TRBD2 (5 bases each). The V gene's germline CDR1 is LNHDA and CDR2 SQIVND (reference sequence). This CDR3 comprises 13 residues. Between the trimmed V and J ends, which lost 3 bases and 15 bases, there was a span of 18 bases.

The rearrangement joins TRBV11-2 to TRBJ1-1; 9 bases match TRBD1. CDR3 size: 16 residues. V shed 5 bases and J 4 bases; nucleotides not matched to a gene: 11. CDR1 and CDR2 from the germline V gene are SGHAT and FQNNGV. The CDR3 DNA sequence: TGTGCCAGCAGCGCACGCGTAGGACAGGGGAGCACTGAAGCTTTCTTT. Residues: CASSARVGQGSTEAFF. The whole variable domain, filled in from reference TRBV11-2 and TRBJ1-1, reads EAGVAQSPRYKIIEKRQSVAFWCNPISGHATLYWYQQILGQGPKLLIQFQNNGVVDDSQLPKDRFSAERLKGVDSTLKIQPAKLEDSAVYLCASSARVGQGSTEAFFGQGTRLTVV.

This chain connects TRBV9 to TRBJ2-7; 12 nucleotides agree with TRBD1. This CDR3 comprises 16 residues. Germline trimming cut 3 bases from V and 6 bases from J; bases unmatched to any gene: 10. The V gene's germline CDR1 is SGDLS and CDR2 YYNGEE. The CDR3 spells CASSGNPGTGGLEQYF. The CDR3, as DNA: TGTGCCAGCAGCGGCAACCCGGGGACAGGGGGCCTCGAGCAGTACTTC.

This clone showed up just a few times. The V and J genes are TRBV7-3 and TRBJ2-7; 7 nucleotides match TRBD2. The CDR3 is 14 residues long. Trimming took 1 base from V and 3 from J; bases not matched to a gene: 3. Germline V CDR1 and CDR2: SGHTA, FQGTGA. CDR3 in DNA: TGTGCCAGCAGCTTAAGCCGGGGGGACTACGAGCAGTACTTC. Translation: CASSLSRGDYEQYF.

A single count supports this clone. The chain links TRBV7-9 to TRBJ2-7; 7 nucleotides align to TRBD1. This CDR3 is 16 amino acids long. The junction had 14 bases not matched to a gene; V was cut back by 2 bases and J by 7 bases. Germline CDR1 reads SEHNR; CDR2 reads FQNEAQ (reference sequence). The CDR3, as DNA: TGTGCCAGCAGCTTACCAGAACACAGGGGATTGAAAGAGCAGTACTTC. Amino acid sequence: CASSLPEHRGLKEQYF.

This clone was seen once. J is TRBJ1-5 and V is TRBV5-1; D gene unclear. Germline CDR1 reads SGHRS; CDR2 reads YFSETQ. The CDR3 length is 15 residues. V lost 1 base, J lost 1 base, and 9 bases lay in between. The CDR3 is CASSLNGISNQPQHF. CDR3 DNA: TGCGCCAGCAGCTTGAACGGAATAAGCAATCAGCCCCAGCATTTT.